This T cell receptor (beta chain) emerged from a study of cytomegalovirus exposure and HLA in healthy donors. 60 Vbeta and 13 Jbeta primers were used in PCR. Profiled with immunoSEQ multiplex PCR; TCRdb holds only in-frame clones, not every one. This sample's table reports about 120,000 clones. CDR3 size: 19 residues. Trimming cost V 3 bases and J 0 bases; bases outside gene matches: 6. Looked up from germline, CDR1 is MNHEY and CDR2 is SMNVEV (reference sequence). The specimen was PBMCs. The TCR comes from a young man in good health and CMV-seronegative. J is TRBJ2-2 and V is TRBV27; TRBD2 agrees at 14 bases. CDR3 sequence (DNA): TGTGCCAGCAGTTTCACCGGACTAGCGGGGGGCTCGAACACCGGGGAGCTGTTTTTT. Translated, it gives CASSFTGLAGGSNTGELFF.